The rows below give T cell receptor beta chains drawn from one sample of a study of shared clonotypes between healthy human individuals. Sequencing was performed with immunoSEQ multiplex PCR; in TCRdb, only in-frame clones are kept and a portion is missing. Of 2 million to 2.5 million clones in the sample, under 95% were seen once. The sequenced sample consisted of naive CD8+ T cells from PBMCs. Receptor source: a young man in good health. Some clones in this sample may be carry-over from other donors' samples. The CDR3 runs from the conserved cysteine through the conserved F or W. A D gene is named only where the DNA matches it firmly. Some rows mark clone size as missing; the rest say once, few, many or name a class of expanded clone.

TRBJ2-2 NA NA TRBV7-8 14 CASNPGFSTGELFF TGTGCCAGCAACCCAGGGTTCTCCACCGGGGAGCTGTTTTTT
TRBJ2-1 NA NA TRBV2 16 CASRFKVTKTYNEQFF TGTGCCAGCAGGTTTAAGGTGACGAAAACCTACAATGAGCAGTTCTTC
TRBJ2-7 NA TRBD1 TRBV4-1 14 CASRHTGTGYEQYF TGCGCCAGCAGGCATACCGGGACAGGTTACGAGCAGTACTTC
TRBJ2-1 NA NA TRBV6-1 14 CASGGISGRNEQFF TGTGCCAGCGGGGGCATCTCCGGCCGTAATGAGCAGTTCTTC
TRBJ2-1 NA TRBD2 TRBV5-1 19 CASRTSPLAGGISYNEQFF TGCGCCAGCCGTACCTCGCCTCTAGCGGGAGGTATCTCCTACAATGAGCAGTTCTTC
TRBJ2-2 NA NA TRBV19 14 CASLRGIGTGELFF TGTGCCAGCCTCCGGGGAATCGGGACCGGGGAGCTGTTTTTT
TRBJ2-1 NA NA TRBV5-4 15 CASSLGTQRNNEQFF TGTGCCAGCAGCTTGGGGACGCAGCGTAACAATGAGCAGTTCTTC
TRBJ1-5 few TRBD1 TRBV6-1 14 CASTLGQSNQPQHF TGTGCCAGCACCCTGGGACAGAGCAATCAGCCCCAGCATTTT
TRBJ1-2 NA NA TRBV7-9 13 CASSYVGFHGYTF TGTGCCAGCAGCTACGTGGGTTTTCATGGCTACACCTTC
TRBJ2-2 NA TRBD1 TRBV7-9 19 CASSAKNTGQVNWSGELFF TGTGCCAGCAGCGCAAAAAACACGGGACAGGTTAATTGGAGCGGGGAGCTGTTTTTT
TRBJ2-1 once NA TRBV7-9 13 CASRRGGLMGQFF TGTGCCAGCAGACGCGGTGGCCTAATGGGGCAGTTCTTC
TRBJ2-1 NA TRBD2 TRBV29-1 15 CSVVISGRATNEQFF TGCAGCGTTGTTATTAGCGGGAGGGCCACGAATGAGCAGTTCTTC
TRBJ1-1 NA NA TRBV28 20 CASSSDRGSWFITGVLGAFF TGTGCCAGCAGTTCCGATCGGGGCTCGTGGTTCATCACCGGGGTCTTAGGTGCTTTCTTT
TRBJ2-7 NA NA TRBV14 13 CASSHLGRLEQYF TGTGCCAGCAGCCATTTAGGACGTCTAGAGCAGTACTTC
TRBJ2-3 NA NA TRBV7-8 14 CASSLGGPTDTQYF TGTGCCAGCAGCTTGGGGGGACCCACAGATACGCAGTATTTT
TRBJ1-4 NA NA TRBV7-8 16 CASSLVRRSTNEKLFF TGTGCCAGCAGCTTAGTTCGGAGGTCAACTAATGAAAAACTGTTTTTT